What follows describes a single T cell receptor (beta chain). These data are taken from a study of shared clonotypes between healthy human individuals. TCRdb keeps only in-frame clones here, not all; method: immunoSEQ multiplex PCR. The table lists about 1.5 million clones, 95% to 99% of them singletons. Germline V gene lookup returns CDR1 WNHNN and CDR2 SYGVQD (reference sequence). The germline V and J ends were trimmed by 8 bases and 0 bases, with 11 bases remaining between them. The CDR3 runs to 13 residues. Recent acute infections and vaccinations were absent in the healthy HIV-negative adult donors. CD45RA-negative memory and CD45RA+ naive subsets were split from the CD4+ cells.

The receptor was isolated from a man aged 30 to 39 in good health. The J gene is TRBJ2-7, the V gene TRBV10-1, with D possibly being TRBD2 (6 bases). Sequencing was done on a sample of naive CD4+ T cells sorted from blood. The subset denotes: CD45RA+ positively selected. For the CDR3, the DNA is TGCGCCAGCCAGCGGGCACCCTCCTACGAGCAGTACTTC. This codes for CASQRAPSYEQYF.